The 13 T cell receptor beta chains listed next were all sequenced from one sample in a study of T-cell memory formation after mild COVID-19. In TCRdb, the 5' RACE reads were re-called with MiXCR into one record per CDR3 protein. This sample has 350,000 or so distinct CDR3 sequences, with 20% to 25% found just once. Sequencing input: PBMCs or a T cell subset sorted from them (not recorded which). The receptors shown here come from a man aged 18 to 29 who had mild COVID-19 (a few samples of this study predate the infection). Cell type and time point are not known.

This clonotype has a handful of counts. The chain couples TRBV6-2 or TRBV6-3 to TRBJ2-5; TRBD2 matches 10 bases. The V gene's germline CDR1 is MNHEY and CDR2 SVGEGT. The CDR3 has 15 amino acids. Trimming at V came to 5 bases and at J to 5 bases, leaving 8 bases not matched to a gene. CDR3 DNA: TGTGCCAGCAGTATCCAGCGGGGGGGCGTGGAGACCCAGTACTTC. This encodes CASSIQRGGVETQYF.

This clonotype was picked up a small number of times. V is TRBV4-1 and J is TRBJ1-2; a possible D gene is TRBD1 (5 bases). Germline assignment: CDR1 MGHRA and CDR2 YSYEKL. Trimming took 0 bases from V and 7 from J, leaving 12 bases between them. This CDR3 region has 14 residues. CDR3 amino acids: CASSQDLEGLGYTF. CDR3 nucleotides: TGCGCCAGCAGCCAAGATCTGGAGGGGCTTGGCTACACCTTC.

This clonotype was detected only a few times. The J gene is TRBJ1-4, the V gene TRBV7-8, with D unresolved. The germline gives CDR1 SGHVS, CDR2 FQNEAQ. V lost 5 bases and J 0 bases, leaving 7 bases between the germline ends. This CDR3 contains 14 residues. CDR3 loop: CASSLSSTNEKLFF. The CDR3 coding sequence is TGTGCCAGCAGCCTAAGCTCAACTAATGAAAAACTGTTTTTT.

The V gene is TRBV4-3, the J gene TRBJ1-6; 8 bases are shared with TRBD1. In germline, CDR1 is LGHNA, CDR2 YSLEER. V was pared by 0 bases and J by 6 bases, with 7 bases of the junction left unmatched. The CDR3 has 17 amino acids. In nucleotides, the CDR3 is TGCGCCAGCAGCCAAGAGCAGGGGGCAATTATTAATTCACCCCTCCACTTT. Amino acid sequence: CASSQEQGAIINSPLHF.

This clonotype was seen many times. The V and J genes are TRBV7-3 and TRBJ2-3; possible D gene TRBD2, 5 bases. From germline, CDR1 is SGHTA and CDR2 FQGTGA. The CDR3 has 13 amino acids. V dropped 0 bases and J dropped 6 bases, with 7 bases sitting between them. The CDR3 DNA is TGTGCCAGCAGCTTAACGGGCGGGGATACGCAGTATTTT. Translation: CASSLTGGDTQYF. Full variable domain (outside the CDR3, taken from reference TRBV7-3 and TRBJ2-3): GAGVSQTPSNKVTEKGKYVELRCDPISGHTALYWYRQSLGQGPEFLIYFQGTGAADDSGLPNDRFFAVRPEGSVSTLKIQRTERGDSAVYLCASSLTGGDTQYFGPGTRLTVL.

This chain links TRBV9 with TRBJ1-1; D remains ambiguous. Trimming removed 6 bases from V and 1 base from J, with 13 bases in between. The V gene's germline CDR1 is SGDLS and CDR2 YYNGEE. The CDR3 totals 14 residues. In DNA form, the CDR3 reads TGTGCCAGCAACCCCGGATGGGGGAACACTGAAGCTTTCTTT. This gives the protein CASNPGWGNTEAFF.

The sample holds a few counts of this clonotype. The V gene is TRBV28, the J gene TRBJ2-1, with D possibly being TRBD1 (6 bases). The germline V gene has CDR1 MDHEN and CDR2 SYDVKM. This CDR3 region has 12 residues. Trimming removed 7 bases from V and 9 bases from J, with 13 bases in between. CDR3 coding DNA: TGTGCCAGCAAACAGGGAGCTGGTGAGCAGTTCTTC. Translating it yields CASKQGAGEQFF. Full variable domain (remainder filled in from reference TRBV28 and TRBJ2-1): DVKVTQSSRYLVKRTGEKVFLECVQDMDHENMFWYRQDPGLGLRLIYFSYDVKMKEKGDIPEGYSVSREKKERFSLILESASTNQTSMYLCASKQGAGEQFFGPGTRLTVL.

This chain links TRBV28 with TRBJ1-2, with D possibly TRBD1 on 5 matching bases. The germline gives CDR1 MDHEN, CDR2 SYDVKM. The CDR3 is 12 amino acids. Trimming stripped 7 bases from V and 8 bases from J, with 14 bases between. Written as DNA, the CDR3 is TGTGCCAGCAACCTGGGGGGTGACGGCTACACCTTC. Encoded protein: CASNLGGDGYTF.

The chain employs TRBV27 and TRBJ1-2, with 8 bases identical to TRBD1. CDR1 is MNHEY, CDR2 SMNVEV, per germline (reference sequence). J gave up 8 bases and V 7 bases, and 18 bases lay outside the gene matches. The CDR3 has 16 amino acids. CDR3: CASTPRGRQGAYGYTF. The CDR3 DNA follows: TGTGCCAGCACCCCAAGAGGCCGGCAGGGGGCATACGGCTACACCTTC.

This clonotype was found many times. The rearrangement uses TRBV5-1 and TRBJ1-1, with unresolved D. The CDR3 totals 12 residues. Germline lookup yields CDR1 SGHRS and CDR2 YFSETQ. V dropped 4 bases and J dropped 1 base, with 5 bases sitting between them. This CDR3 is CASSEENTEAFF. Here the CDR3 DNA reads TGCGCCAGCAGCGAGGAGAACACTGAAGCTTTCTTT.

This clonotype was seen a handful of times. The CDR3, as DNA: TGTGCCAGCAGTTATGGTCCCTATGACAGGTCCACCATGAACACTGAAGCTTTCTTT. Encoded protein: CASSYGPYDRSTMNTEAFF. The chain carries TRBV6-2 or TRBV6-3 and TRBJ1-1; D is possibly TRBD1 (6 bases). This CDR3 has 19 amino acids. Trimming pared 3 bases from V and 0 bases from J, leaving 23 bases between. The germline gives CDR1 MNHEY, CDR2 SVGEGT.

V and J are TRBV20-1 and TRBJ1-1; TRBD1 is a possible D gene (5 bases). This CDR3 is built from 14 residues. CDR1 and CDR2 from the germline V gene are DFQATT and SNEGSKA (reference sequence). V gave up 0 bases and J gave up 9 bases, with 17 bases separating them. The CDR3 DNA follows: TGCAGTGCTAGAGATCAGGGAGGGGCGGTGAAAGCTTTCTTT. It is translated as CSARDQGGAVKAFF.

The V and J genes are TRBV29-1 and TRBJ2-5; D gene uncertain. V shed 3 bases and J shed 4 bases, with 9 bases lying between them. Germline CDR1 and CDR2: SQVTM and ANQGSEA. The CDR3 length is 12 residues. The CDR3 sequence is CSVDSRGETQYF. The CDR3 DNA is TGCAGCGTTGATTCGCGAGGAGAGACCCAGTACTTC.